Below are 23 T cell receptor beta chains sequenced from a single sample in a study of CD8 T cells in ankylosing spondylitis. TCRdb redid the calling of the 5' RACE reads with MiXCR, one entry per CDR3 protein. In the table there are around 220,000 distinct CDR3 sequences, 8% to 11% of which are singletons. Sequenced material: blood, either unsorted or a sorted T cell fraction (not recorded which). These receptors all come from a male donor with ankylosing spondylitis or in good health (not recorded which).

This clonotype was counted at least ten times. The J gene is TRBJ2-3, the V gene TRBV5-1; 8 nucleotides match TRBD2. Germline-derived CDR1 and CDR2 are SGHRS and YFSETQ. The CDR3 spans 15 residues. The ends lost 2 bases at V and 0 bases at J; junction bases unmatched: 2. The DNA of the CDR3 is TGCGCCAGCAGCTTTAGCGGGGCTAGCACAGATACGCAGTATTTT. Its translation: CASSFSGASTDTQYF.

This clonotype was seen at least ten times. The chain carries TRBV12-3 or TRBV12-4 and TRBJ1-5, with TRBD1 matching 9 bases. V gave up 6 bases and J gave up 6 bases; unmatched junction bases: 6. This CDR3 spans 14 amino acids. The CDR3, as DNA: TGTGCCAGCAGGGGGACAGGGAGAGGTCAGCCCCAGCATTTT. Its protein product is CASRGTGRGQPQHF.

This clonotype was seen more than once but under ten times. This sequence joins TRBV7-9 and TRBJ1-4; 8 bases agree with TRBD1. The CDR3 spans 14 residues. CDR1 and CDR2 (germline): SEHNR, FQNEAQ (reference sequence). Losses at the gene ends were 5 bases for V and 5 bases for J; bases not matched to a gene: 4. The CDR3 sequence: CASSHNRGNEKLFF. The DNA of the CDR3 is TGTGCCAGCAGCCATAACAGGGGGAATGAAAAACTGTTTTTT.

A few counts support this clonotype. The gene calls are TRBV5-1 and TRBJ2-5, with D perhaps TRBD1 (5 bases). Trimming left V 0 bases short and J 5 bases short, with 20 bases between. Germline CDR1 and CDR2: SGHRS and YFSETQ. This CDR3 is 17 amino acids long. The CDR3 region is CASSLEGTVQGRETQYF. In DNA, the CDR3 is TGCGCCAGCAGCTTGGAGGGAACGGTCCAGGGTAGGGAGACCCAGTACTTC.

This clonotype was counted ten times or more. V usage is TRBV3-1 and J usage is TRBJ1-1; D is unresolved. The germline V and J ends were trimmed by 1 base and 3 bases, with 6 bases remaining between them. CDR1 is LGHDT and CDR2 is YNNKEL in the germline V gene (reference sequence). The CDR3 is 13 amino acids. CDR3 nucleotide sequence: TGTGCCAGCAGCCAAGGGATGTACACTGAAGCTTTCTTT. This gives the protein CASSQGMYTEAFF.

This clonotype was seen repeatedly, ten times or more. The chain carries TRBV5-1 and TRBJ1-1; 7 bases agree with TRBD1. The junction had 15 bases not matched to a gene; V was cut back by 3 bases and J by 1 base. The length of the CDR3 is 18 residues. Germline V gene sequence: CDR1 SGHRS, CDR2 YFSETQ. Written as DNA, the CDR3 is TGCGCCAGCAGCTCCGGGACAGCCCTCATTCTACCGAACACTGAAGCTTTCTTT. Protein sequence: CASSSGTALILPNTEAFF.

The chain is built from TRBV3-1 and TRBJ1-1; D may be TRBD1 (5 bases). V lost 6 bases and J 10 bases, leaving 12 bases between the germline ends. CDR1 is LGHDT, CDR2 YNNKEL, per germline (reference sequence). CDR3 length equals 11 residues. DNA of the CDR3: TGTGCCAGCAGTGGCACAAGGGGAGCTTTCTTT. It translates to CASSGTRGAFF.

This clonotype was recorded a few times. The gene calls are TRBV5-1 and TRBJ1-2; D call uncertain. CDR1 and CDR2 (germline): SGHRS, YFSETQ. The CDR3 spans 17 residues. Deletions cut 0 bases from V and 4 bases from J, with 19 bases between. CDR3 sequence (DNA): TGCGCCAGCAGCTTGGACTGGGAGACTAGCCGATTCTATGGCTACACCTTC. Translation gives CASSLDWETSRFYGYTF.

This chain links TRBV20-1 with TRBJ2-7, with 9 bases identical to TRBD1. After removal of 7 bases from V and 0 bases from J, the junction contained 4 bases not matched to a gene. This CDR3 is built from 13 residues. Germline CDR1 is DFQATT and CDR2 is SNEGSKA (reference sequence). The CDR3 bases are TGCAGTGTTGGACAGGGGAGCTCCTACGAGCAGTACTTC. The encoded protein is CSVGQGSSYEQYF.

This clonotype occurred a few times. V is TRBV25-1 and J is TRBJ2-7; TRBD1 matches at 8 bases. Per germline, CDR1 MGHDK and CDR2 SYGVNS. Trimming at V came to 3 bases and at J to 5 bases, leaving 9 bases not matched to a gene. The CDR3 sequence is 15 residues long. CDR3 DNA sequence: TGTGCCAGCAGTGACCCTCGGACAGGGCAGGACGAGCAGTACTTC. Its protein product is CASSDPRTGQDEQYF.

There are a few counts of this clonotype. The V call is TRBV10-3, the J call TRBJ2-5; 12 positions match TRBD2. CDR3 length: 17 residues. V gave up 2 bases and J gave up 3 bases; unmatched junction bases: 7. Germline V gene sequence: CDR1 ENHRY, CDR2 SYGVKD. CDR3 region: CAISERSSGGAEETQYF. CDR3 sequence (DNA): TGTGCCATCAGTGAGCGATCTAGCGGGGGGGCTGAAGAGACCCAGTACTTC.

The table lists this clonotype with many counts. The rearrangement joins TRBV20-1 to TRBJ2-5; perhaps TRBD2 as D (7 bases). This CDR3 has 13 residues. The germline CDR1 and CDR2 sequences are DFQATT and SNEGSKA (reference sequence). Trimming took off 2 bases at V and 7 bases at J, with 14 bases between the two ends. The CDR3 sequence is CSARSGGGGTQYF. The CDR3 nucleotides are TGCAGTGCTAGATCCGGGGGCGGGGGGACCCAGTACTTC.

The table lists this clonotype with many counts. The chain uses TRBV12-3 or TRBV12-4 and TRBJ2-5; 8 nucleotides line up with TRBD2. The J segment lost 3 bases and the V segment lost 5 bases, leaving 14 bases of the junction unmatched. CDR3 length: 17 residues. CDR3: CASSQEIAGWEKETQYF. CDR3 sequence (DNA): TGTGCCAGCAGTCAGGAAATAGCGGGGTGGGAGAAAGAGACCCAGTACTTC.

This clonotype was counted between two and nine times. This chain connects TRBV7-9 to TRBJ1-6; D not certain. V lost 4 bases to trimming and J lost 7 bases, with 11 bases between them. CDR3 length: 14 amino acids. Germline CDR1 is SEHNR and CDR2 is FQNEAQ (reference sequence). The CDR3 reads CASSSRLGNSPLHF. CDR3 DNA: TGTGCCAGCAGCTCAAGGTTGGGGAATTCACCCCTCCACTTT.

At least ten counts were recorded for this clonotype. The CDR3 nucleotides are TGTGCCAGCAGTCCTCTAGCGGGGGGGCGTGAGACCCAGTACTTC. This translates into CASSPLAGGRETQYF. The chain has TRBV12-3 or TRBV12-4 and TRBJ2-5, with 12 bases matching TRBD2. This CDR3 region has 15 residues. The V segment lost 5 bases and the J segment 5 bases; nucleotides outside the gene matches: 6.

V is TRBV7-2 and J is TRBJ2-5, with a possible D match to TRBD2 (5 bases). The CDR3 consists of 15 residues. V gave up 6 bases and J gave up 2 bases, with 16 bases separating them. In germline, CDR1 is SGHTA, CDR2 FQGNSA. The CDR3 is CASRKSYAGQETQYF. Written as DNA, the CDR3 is TGTGCCAGCAGAAAATCCTACGCGGGTCAAGAGACCCAGTACTTC.

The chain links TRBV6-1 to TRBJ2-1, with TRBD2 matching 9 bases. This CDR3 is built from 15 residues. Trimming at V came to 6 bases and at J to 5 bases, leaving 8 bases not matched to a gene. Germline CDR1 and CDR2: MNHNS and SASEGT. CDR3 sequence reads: CASSQLAGRNNEQFF. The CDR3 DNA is TGTGCCAGCAGCCAGCTAGCGGGACGTAACAATGAGCAGTTCTTC.

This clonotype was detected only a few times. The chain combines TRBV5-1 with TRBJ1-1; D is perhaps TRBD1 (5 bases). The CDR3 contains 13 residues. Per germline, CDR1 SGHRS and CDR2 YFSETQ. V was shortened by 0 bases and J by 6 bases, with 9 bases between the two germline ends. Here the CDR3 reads CASSLVGAAEAFF. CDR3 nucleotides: TGCGCCAGCAGCTTGGTAGGGGCAGCTGAAGCTTTCTTT.

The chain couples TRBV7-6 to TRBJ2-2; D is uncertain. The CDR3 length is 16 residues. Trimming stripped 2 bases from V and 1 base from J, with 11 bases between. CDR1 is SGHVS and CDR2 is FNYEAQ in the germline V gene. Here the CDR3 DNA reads TGTGCCAGCAGCTTAAGCGTTCTTGGGAACACCGGGGAGCTGTTTTTT. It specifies CASSLSVLGNTGELFF. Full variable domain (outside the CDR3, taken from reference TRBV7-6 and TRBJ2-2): GAGVSQSPRYKVTKRGQDVALRCDPISGHVSLYWYRQALGQGPEFLTYFNYEAQQDKSGLPNDRFSAERPEGSISTLTIQRTEQRDSAMYRCASSLSVLGNTGELFFGEGSRLTVL.

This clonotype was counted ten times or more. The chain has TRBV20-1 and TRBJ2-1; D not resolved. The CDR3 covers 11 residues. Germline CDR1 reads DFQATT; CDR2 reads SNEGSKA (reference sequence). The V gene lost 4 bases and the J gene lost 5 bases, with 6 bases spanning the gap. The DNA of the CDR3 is TGCAGTGCTATAAAAGACAATGAGCAGTTCTTC. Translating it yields CSAIKDNEQFF.

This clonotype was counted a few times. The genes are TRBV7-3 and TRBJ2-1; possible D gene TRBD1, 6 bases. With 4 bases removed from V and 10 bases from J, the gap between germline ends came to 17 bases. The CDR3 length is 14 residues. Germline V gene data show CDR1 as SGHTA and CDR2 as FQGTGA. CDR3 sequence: CASSSQGSAREQFF. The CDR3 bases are TGTGCCAGCAGCTCCCAGGGGTCTGCCAGGGAGCAGTTCTTC.

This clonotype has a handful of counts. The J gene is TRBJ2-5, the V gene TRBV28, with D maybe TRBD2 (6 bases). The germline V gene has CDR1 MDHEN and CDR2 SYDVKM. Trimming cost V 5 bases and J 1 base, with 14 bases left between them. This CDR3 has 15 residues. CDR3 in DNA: TGTGCCAGCAGTGGGGGGAGCTACCCCCAAGAGACCCAGTACTTC. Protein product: CASSGGSYPQETQYF.

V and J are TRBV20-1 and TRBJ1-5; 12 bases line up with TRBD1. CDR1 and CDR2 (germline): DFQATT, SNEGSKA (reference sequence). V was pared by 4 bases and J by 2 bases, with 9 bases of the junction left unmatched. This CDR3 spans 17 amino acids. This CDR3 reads CSATVPGQGAGNQPQHF. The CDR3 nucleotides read TGCAGTGCTACTGTCCCGGGACAGGGGGCAGGCAATCAGCCCCAGCATTTT.